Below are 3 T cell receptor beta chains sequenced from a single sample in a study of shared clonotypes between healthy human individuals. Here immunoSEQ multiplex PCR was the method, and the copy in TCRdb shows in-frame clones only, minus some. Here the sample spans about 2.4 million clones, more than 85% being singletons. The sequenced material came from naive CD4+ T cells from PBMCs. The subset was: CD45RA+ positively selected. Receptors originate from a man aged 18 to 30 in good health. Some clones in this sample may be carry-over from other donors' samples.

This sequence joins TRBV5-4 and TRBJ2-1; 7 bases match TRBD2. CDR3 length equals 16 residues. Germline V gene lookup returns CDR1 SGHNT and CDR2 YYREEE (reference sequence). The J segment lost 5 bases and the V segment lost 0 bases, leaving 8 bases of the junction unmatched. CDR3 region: CASSLAAAGAHNEQFF. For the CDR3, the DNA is TGTGCCAGCAGCTTGGCGGCGGCGGGAGCCCACAATGAGCAGTTCTTC.

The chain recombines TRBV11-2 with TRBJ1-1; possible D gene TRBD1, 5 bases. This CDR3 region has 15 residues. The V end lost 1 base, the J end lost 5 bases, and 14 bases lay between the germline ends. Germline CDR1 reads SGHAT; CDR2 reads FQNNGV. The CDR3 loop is CASSLVPRDVTEAFF. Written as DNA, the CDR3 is TGTGCCAGCAGCTTAGTTCCCAGGGATGTGACTGAAGCTTTCTTT.

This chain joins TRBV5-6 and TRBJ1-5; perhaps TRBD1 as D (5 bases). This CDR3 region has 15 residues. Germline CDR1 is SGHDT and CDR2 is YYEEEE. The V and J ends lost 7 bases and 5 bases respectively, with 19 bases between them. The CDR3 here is CASRGEDRRDQPQHF. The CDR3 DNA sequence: TGTGCCAGCCGAGGGGAGGACCGAAGGGATCAGCCCCAGCATTTT.